The present T cell receptor beta chain was sequenced within a study of blood T cell repertoires in COVID-19. Study in general: The United States, Italy and Spain provided the acute and convalescent COVID-19 samples. Sources were T cells, B-cell-depleted T cells, or PBMCs; the material itself was cDNA or gDNA.

Trimming removed 0 bases at V and 3 bases at J, with 7 bases between. CDR3 length equals 14 residues. Germline V gives CDR1 SGDLS, CDR2 YYNGEE. As processed by the authors: How many nucleated cells were present was estimated from reference gene primer amplification. The table came from immunoSEQ multiplex PCR; TCRdb's copy has only in-frame clones and leaves some out. V and J calls and clone size are given by that table; D and trimming were obtained from the DNA. The table includes 20,000 to 25,000 clones, about nine tenths detected once. The sample consisted of peripheral blood. The clonotype was recovered from a woman in her seventies with active COVID-19. The V gene is TRBV9, the J gene TRBJ1-3; maybe TRBD1 (5 bases). CDR3 loop: CASSVGGDGNTIYF. The CDR3 DNA follows: TGTGCCAGCAGCGTAGGGGGGGATGGAAACACCATATATTTT.